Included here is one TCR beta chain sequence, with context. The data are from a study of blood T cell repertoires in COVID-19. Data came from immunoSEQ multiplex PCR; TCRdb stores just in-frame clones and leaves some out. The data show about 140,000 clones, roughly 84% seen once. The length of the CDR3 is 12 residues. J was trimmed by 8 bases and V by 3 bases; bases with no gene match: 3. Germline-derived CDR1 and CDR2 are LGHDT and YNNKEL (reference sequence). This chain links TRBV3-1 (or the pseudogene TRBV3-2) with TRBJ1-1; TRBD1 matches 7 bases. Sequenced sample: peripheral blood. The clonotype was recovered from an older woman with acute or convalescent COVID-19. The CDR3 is CASSQTDREAFF. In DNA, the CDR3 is TGTGCCAGCAGCCAGACGGACAGGGAAGCTTTCTTT.